One sample yielded the 9 T cell receptor beta chains listed below, sequenced in a study of early T cells in non-severe SARS-CoV-2 infection. TCRdb called the 5' RACE reads again in MiXCR, with one record for every CDR3 protein. Of approximately 97,000 distinct CDR3 sequences in the sample, about 11% were seen once. The specimen was whole blood, collected at baseline. The receptors were gathered from an adult who was a healthcare worker with PCR-confirmed SARS-CoV-2 infection or an uninfected control (not recorded which).

This clonotype came up a few times. The gene calls are TRBV5-6 and TRBJ1-1; 8 nucleotides agree with TRBD1. The CDR3 is 14 residues long. V shed 6 bases, J shed 5 bases, and the junction held 9 bases outside the gene matches. Germline loops: CDR1 SGHDT, CDR2 YYEEEE. CDR3 nucleotides: TGTGCCAGCATCGACTCAGGGGGCAGGACTGAAGCTTTCTTT. Protein: CASIDSGGRTEAFF.

The chain carries TRBV15 and TRBJ2-1, with a tentative D call TRBD1 (5 bases). The V and J ends lost 0 bases and 8 bases respectively, with 8 bases between them. The CDR3 totals 13 residues. The germline V gene has CDR1 LNHNV and CDR2 YYDKDF (reference sequence). The CDR3 DNA sequence: TGTGCCACCAGCAGAGATAAGGGGTATGAGCAGTTCTTC. Protein sequence: CATSRDKGYEQFF.

There are a few counts of this clonotype. The chain couples TRBV19 to TRBJ2-4; 8 bases match TRBD1. This CDR3 spans 14 amino acids. The germline CDR1 and CDR2 sequences are LNHDA and SQIVND (reference sequence). J lost 8 bases, V lost 5 bases, and 8 bases had no gene match. The CDR3 loop reads CASSRTGSWDIQYF. CDR3 DNA sequence: TGTGCCAGTAGTCGGACAGGGAGCTGGGACATTCAGTACTTC.

There are many counts of this clonotype. The V and J genes are TRBV27 and TRBJ1-3; 9 bases agree with TRBD1. This CDR3 comprises 15 residues. V lost 6 bases and J lost 2; bases outside the gene matches: 5. Germline CDR1 MNHEY, CDR2 SMNVEV (reference sequence). The CDR3 spells CASSLTGGPGNTIYF. In DNA form, the CDR3 reads TGTGCCAGCAGCCTCACAGGGGGCCCTGGAAACACCATATATTTT.

This clonotype was counted many times. The J gene is TRBJ2-1, the V gene TRBV5-5; no clear D gene. The CDR3 consists of 15 residues. Trimming left V 0 bases short and J 4 bases short, with 11 bases between. Per the germline V gene, CDR1 is SGHKS and CDR2 is YYEKEE (reference sequence). Here the CDR3 reads CASSLAVYSYNEQFF. CDR3 DNA sequence: TGTGCCAGCAGCTTGGCAGTCTACTCTTACAATGAGCAGTTCTTC. Using reference TRBV5-5 and TRBJ2-1 for the parts outside the CDR3, the full variable domain is DAGVTQSPTHLIKTRGQQVTLRCSPISGHKSVSWYQQVLGQGPQFIFQYYEKEERGRGNFPDRFSARQFPNYSSELNVNALLLGDSALYLCASSLAVYSYNEQFFGPGTRLTVL.

In its sample, this clonotype was seen many times. The J gene is TRBJ1-2, the V gene TRBV29-1, with a tentative D call TRBD1 (5 bases). CDR3 length equals 10 residues. V was clipped by 3 bases and J by 8 bases, with 7 bases between them. The germline V gene encodes CDR1 SQVTM and CDR2 ANQGSEA. The CDR3: CSVDTGGYTF. The DNA of the CDR3 is TGCAGCGTTGACACAGGAGGCTACACCTTC.

The chain combines TRBV10-3 with TRBJ2-3; the D is unclear. With 10 bases removed from V and 2 bases from J, the gap between germline ends came to 19 bases. Germline lookup yields CDR1 ENHRY and CDR2 SYGVKD. The CDR3 loop spans 15 amino acids. The CDR3 bases are TGTGCCACCCGGGCGCTGCCGGACGACACAGATACGCAGTATTTT. Translation: CATRALPDDTDTQYF.

This clonotype was counted between two and nine times. The chain recombines TRBV7-9 with TRBJ2-7; 7 nucleotides align to TRBD2. From germline, CDR1 is SEHNR and CDR2 FQNEAQ (reference sequence). J lost 4 bases, V lost 3 bases, and 9 bases had no gene match. The CDR3 runs to 15 residues. The CDR3 region has the DNA TGTGCCAGCAGCTTTCCCCAAGCGGGGTTGTACGAGCAGTACTTC. Residues: CASSFPQAGLYEQYF.

This chain links TRBV9 with TRBJ2-7; 10 bases align to TRBD2. The CDR3 is 14 residues long. Germline CDR1 reads SGDLS; CDR2 reads YYNGEE. After removal of 0 bases from V and 6 bases from J, the junction contained 3 bases not matched to a gene. The CDR3 DNA follows: TGTGCCAGCAGCGTAGGGGGGACTAGCGCCGAGCAGTACTTC. Translated, it gives CASSVGGTSAEQYF.